The clone carrying this T cell receptor beta chain has ten or more counts. The antigen is undetermined. The data originate from a study of T cells in Graves' hyperthyroidism and ophthalmopathy. Overall study findings and caveats: Most clonotypes expanded in the thyroid (above 0.001) were also present in blood.

RNA transcripts gave rise to amplified TCR beta CDR3 regions. First-round RT-PCR of the TCR CDR3 relied on the HTBI primer set. One entry per CDR3 protein, called by TCRdb with MiXCR from the multiplex PCR reads. This table has under 400,000 distinct CDR3 sequences, 15% to 20% appearing once. Looked up from germline, CDR1 is DFQATT and CDR2 is SNEGSKA (reference sequence). This CDR3 has 11 residues. Trimming took 1 base from V and 5 from J, leaving 6 bases between them. This TCR was sampled from a middle-aged woman with Graves' ophthalmopathy. The chain carries TRBV20-1 and TRBJ2-7, with D unresolved. Input material: blood. This CDR3 is CSARGEDEQYF. CDR3 sequence (DNA): TGCAGTGCTAGAGGTGAAGACGAGCAGTACTTC.